Presented here are 31 T cell receptor beta chains from one specimen sequenced in a study of shared clonotypes between healthy human individuals. Naive CD8 cells lacked CD45RO, underwent positive selection for CCR7 and left out terminally differentiated effector memory CD45RA+ cells. Here immunoSEQ multiplex PCR was the method, and the copy in TCRdb shows in-frame clones only, minus some. The sample includes almost 700,000 clones, about 90% of them seen just once. The sequenced sample was naive CD8+ T cells sorted from blood. Every receptor here comes from a young man in good health.

Here the CDR3 reads CASSLSGSDNEQFF. CDR3 in DNA: TGTGCCAGCAGCTTAAGCGGGAGTGACAATGAGCAGTTCTTC. This chain uses TRBV7-3 with TRBJ2-1, with 7 bases that match TRBD2. There are 14 residues in the CDR3. Germline lookup yields CDR1 SGHTA and CDR2 FQGTGA. V lost 1 base to trimming and J lost 5 bases; unmatched junction nucleotides: 2.

The chain employs TRBV11-3 and TRBJ2-1; the match to TRBD2 covers 11 bases. The CDR3 length is 16 residues. The V gene end was trimmed by 3 bases and the J gene end by 8 bases; junction bases not matched to a gene: 9. Germline values: CDR1 SGHNT, CDR2 YENEEA. DNA of the CDR3: TGTGCCAGCAGCTTCCCTCTAGCGGGAGGTCGAGATGAGCAGTTCTTC. It codes for CASSFPLAGGRDEQFF.

The chain employs TRBV7-2 and TRBJ1-1; D perhaps matches TRBD1 (6 bases). Looked up from germline, CDR1 is SGHTA and CDR2 is FQGNSA. CDR3 length: 14 residues. V was cut by 0 bases and J by 10 bases, with 15 bases left in between. CDR3 DNA sequence: TGTGCCAGCAGCTTAGCGGGGAGGGGGGTAGGAGCTTTCTTT. Protein: CASSLAGRGVGAFF.

The chain uses TRBV7-9 and TRBJ2-1; a weak D match, TRBD1 (6 bases). The CDR3 consists of 16 residues. V dropped 5 bases and J dropped 0 bases, with 14 bases sitting between them. Germline V gene lookup returns CDR1 SEHNR and CDR2 FQNEAQ (reference sequence). The CDR3 here is CASSGAQGTSYNEQFF. The CDR3 region has the DNA TGTGCCAGCAGCGGAGCACAGGGAACCTCCTACAATGAGCAGTTCTTC.

The chain couples TRBV4-3 to TRBJ2-1, with D perhaps matching TRBD1 (6 bases). The germline V gene encodes CDR1 LGHNA and CDR2 YSLEER. V shed 4 bases and J shed 8 bases, with 15 bases lying between them. The CDR3 contains 14 residues. CDR3 sequence: CASSPELQGYEQFF. Here the CDR3 DNA reads TGCGCCAGCAGCCCGGAACTCCAGGGGTATGAGCAGTTCTTC.

This chain links TRBV7-9 with TRBJ2-7, with D perhaps TRBD1 (6 bases). Germline CDR1 reads SEHNR; CDR2 reads FQNEAQ (reference sequence). V was shortened by 5 bases and J by 7 bases, with 24 bases between the two germline ends. The CDR3 runs to 16 residues. The CDR3, as DNA: TGTGCCAGCAGCCCGATCGGACAGTCTCCCTTGGTTGAGCAGTACTTC. Translation: CASSPIGQSPLVEQYF.

CDR3 nucleotides: TGCGCCAGCAGGGGCCAGGGACCCTACGAGCAGTACTTC. The encoded protein is CASRGQGPYEQYF. This chain connects TRBV5-1 to TRBJ2-7; tentatively, D is TRBD1 or TRBD2 (5 bases each). V was cut by 5 bases and J by 2 bases, with 11 bases left in between. The CDR3 has 13 residues. Per the germline V gene, CDR1 is SGHRS and CDR2 is YFSETQ.

Turning to this clone: Additional DNA sequences in this sample encode the identical CDR3. The chain carries TRBV7-9 and TRBJ1-2, with D maybe TRBD1 (5 bases). This CDR3 is 14 amino acids long. The ends were cut back, 1 base at V and 7 bases at J, with 13 bases in the middle. Looked up from germline, CDR1 is SEHNR and CDR2 is FQNEAQ (reference sequence). The CDR3 is CASSLVPGTSGYTF. The CDR3 region has the DNA TGTGCCAGCAGCTTAGTACCAGGGACCTCTGGCTACACCTTC.

This clone came up once. The rearrangement links TRBV28 to TRBJ1-5, with 8 bases that match TRBD1. This CDR3 is 15 amino acids long. The germline V gene encodes CDR1 MDHEN and CDR2 SYDVKM. J lost 2 bases, V lost 3 bases, and 3 bases had no gene match. The CDR3 reads CASSFLQGGNQPQHF. The CDR3 DNA reads as TGTGCCAGCAGTTTCCTACAGGGGGGCAATCAGCCCCAGCATTTT.

As for this clone: The same CDR3 arises from other DNA sequences in this sample as well. The chain couples TRBV4-1 to TRBJ2-7; D is unclear. V lost 0 bases to trimming and J lost 1 base, with 7 bases between them. The CDR3 length is 14 residues. Germline V lookup: CDR1 MGHRA, CDR2 YSYEKL. The CDR3 here is CASSQEVGSYEQYF. The CDR3 DNA follows: TGCGCCAGCAGCCAAGAGGTAGGGTCCTACGAGCAGTACTTC.

Of note for this clone: Distinct nucleotide sequences in the sample also encode this CDR3. The chain has TRBV27 and TRBJ2-7; 8 nucleotides agree with TRBD1. The V gene end was trimmed by 2 bases and the J gene end by 4 bases; junction bases not matched to a gene: 1. The CDR3 consists of 13 residues. In germline, CDR1 is MNHEY, CDR2 SMNVEV (reference sequence). The chain's CDR3 is CASSLRQGYEQYF. DNA of the CDR3: TGTGCCAGCAGTTTAAGACAGGGGTACGAGCAGTACTTC.

Comments on this clone: A junction boundary mismatches the germline segment, possibly from a read error. The rearrangement links TRBV28 to TRBJ2-7; D might be TRBD2 (5 bases). The length of the CDR3 is 14 residues. Germline-derived CDR1 and CDR2 are MDHEN and SYDVKM. This CDR3 is CASSFQGLSNEQYF. The CDR3 coding sequence is TGTGCCAGCAGTTTTCAAGGACTCTCCAACGAGCAGTACTTC.

Comment on this clone: One end of the junction varies from germline; a read error may be responsible. The chain employs TRBV10-2 and TRBJ2-7; D is unresolved. The CDR3 is 13 amino acids. Per germline, CDR1 WSHSY and CDR2 SAAADI. CDR3 bases: TGCGCCAGCAGTGAGTCTGTGTGGATTGGACGGGACTTC. This codes for CASSESVWIGRDF.

This clone was counted once. This sequence joins TRBV4-1 and TRBJ2-3, with unresolved D. Trimming removed 1 base at V and 7 bases at J, with 12 bases between. Germline lookup yields CDR1 MGHRA and CDR2 YSYEKL. The CDR3 is 14 amino acids. The CDR3 loop is CASSQVHGENTQYF. The CDR3 region has the DNA TGCGCCAGCAGCCAAGTCCATGGGGAAAATACGCAGTATTTT.

The rearrangement links TRBV29-1 to TRBJ2-1, with 10 bases identical to TRBD2. The CDR3 covers 18 residues. Trimming removed 0 bases from V and 4 bases from J; junction bases left unmatched: 12. Per germline, CDR1 SQVTM and CDR2 ANQGSEA. The CDR3 DNA is TGCAGCGTTGAAGATCCCCTCGTAGCGGGAGGCCTTTACAATGAGCAGTTCTTC. The encoded protein is CSVEDPLVAGGLYNEQFF.

This chain joins TRBV7-3 and TRBJ2-1; D is undetermined. The germline V gene has CDR1 SGHTA and CDR2 FQGTGA. V lost 8 bases and J lost 5, with 19 bases in between. This CDR3 region has 15 residues. In DNA form, the CDR3 reads TGTGCCAGCTCTCGTGGCCCGAGTCCGGACAATGAGCAGTTCTTC. It is translated as CASSRGPSPDNEQFF.

The chain joins TRBV10-1 to TRBJ2-3; TRBD1 aligns across 8 bases. Germline V gene data show CDR1 as WNHNN and CDR2 as SYGVQD (reference sequence). Losses at the gene ends were 2 bases for V and 1 base for J; bases not matched to a gene: 2. CDR3 size: 15 residues. Here the CDR3 DNA reads TGCGCCAGCAGTGAGGAGACAGGGGGCACAGATACGCAGTATTTT. It yields the protein CASSEETGGTDTQYF.

This chain links TRBV23-1 with TRBJ1-1, with 7 bases fitting TRBD1. TRBV23-1 is designated an ORF whose function remains uncertain. The trim removed 2 bases at V and 3 bases at J, leaving 9 bases unmatched. The CDR3 sequence is 16 residues long. The CDR3 loop is CASSQLRTGVHTEAFF. As DNA, the CDR3 is TGCGCCAGCAGTCAACTCCGAACAGGGGTTCACACTGAAGCTTTCTTT.

As to this clone: In the same sample, other DNA sequences code for this CDR3. This rearrangement joins TRBV28 to TRBJ2-7; no reliable D call. V dropped 5 bases and J dropped 3 bases, with 5 bases sitting between them. Germline loops: CDR1 MDHEN, CDR2 SYDVKM. This CDR3 contains 11 residues. The CDR3, as DNA: TGTGCCAGCAGTGAGAGCTACGAGCAGTACTTC. This sequence encodes CASSESYEQYF.

This chain connects TRBV4-1 to TRBJ2-3; the D gene is possibly TRBD2 (6 bases). V gave up 6 bases and J gave up 4 bases, with 17 bases separating them. The length of the CDR3 is 15 residues. The V gene's germline CDR1 is MGHRA and CDR2 YSYEKL. The CDR3, as DNA: TGCGCCAGCAGGCCTCACGGGGGAACGGCAGATACGCAGTATTTT. Its protein is CASRPHGGTADTQYF.

The CDR3 DNA reads TGTGCCAGCAGTTTATCGGGGATGACAGGGGGCTCCCTCTCCGGGCAGTACTTC. This translates into CASSLSGMTGGSLSGQYF. V usage is TRBV27 and J usage is TRBJ2-7; 10 bases are shared with TRBD1. The CDR3 contains 18 residues. V was pared by 0 bases and J by 9 bases, with 17 bases of the junction left unmatched. The germline gives CDR1 MNHEY, CDR2 SMNVEV (reference sequence).

This sequence joins TRBV7-9 and TRBJ2-1; a weak D match, TRBD2 (5 bases). CDR3 length equals 14 residues. Germline lookup yields CDR1 SEHNR and CDR2 FQNEAQ (reference sequence). Deletions cut 5 bases from V and 3 bases from J, with 11 bases between. The CDR3 protein is CASSASGYYNEQFF. In nucleotides, the CDR3 is TGTGCCAGCAGCGCGAGCGGATACTACAATGAGCAGTTCTTC.

The V and J genes are TRBV5-4 and TRBJ2-1; the match to TRBD1 covers 7 bases. The CDR3 is 15 amino acids. V shed 4 bases and J 0 bases; nucleotides not matched to a gene: 4. Germline V gives CDR1 SGHNT, CDR2 YYREEE (reference sequence). The CDR3 coding sequence is TGTGCCAGCAGCGCCGGACAGGACTCCTACAATGAGCAGTTCTTC. This gives the protein CASSAGQDSYNEQFF. Based on the CDR3 plus reference TRBV5-4 and TRBJ2-1, the full variable domain is ETGVTQSPTHLIKTRGQQVTLRCSSQSGHNTVSWYQQALGQGPQFIFQYYREEENGRGNFPPRFSGLQFPNYSSELNVNALELDDSALYLCASSAGQDSYNEQFFGPGTRLTVL.

The rearrangement links TRBV6-1 to TRBJ2-1; unclear D gene. Deletions cut 4 bases from V and 4 bases from J, with 11 bases between. There are 14 residues in the CDR3. Germline V gene sequence: CDR1 MNHNS, CDR2 SASEGT. DNA for the CDR3: TGTGCCAGCAGTGCCGTGCCGGAATACAATGAGCAGTTCTTC. Translated: CASSAVPEYNEQFF.

The J gene is TRBJ2-1, the V gene TRBV27; 8 bases line up with TRBD1. V trimming: 1 base; J trimming: 6 bases; junction bases outside the gene matches: 5. The CDR3 length is 15 residues. Germline assignment: CDR1 MNHEY and CDR2 SMNVEV (reference sequence). The CDR3 DNA reads as TGTGCCAGCAGTTTATGGTCACAGGGGGGCAATGAGCAGTTCTTC. It is translated as CASSLWSQGGNEQFF.

The rearrangement links TRBV27 to TRBJ2-5; TRBD2 aligns across 9 bases. The J call may be faulty, since TRBJ2-7 better matches the DNA end. Germline CDR1 is MNHEY and CDR2 is SMNVEV (reference sequence). This CDR3 has 14 amino acids. CDR3 bases: TGTGCCAGCAGTCCGACTAGCGGAGGATACGAGCAGTACTTC. Its protein is CASSPTSGGYEQYF.

This clone was detected a few times. The V call is TRBV5-5, the J call TRBJ1-1; D unresolved. The germline V gene has CDR1 SGHKS and CDR2 YYEKEE (reference sequence). Trimming left V 5 bases short and J 6 bases short, with 14 bases between. This CDR3 has 13 residues. This CDR3 reads CASRGSGGSEAFF. The CDR3 DNA reads as TGTGCCAGCAGGGGGTCGGGTGGGTCTGAAGCTTTCTTT.

The V and J genes are TRBV4-1 and TRBJ2-7; weak D call: TRBD2 (6 bases). V lost 1 base to trimming and J lost 6 bases, with 13 bases between them. Germline values: CDR1 MGHRA, CDR2 YSYEKL. The CDR3 is 14 residues long. CDR3 nucleotides: TGCGCCAGCAGCCAAGTGCGGGGTGCAGGCGAGCAGTACTTC. Amino acids: CASSQVRGAGEQYF.

The chain has TRBV7-2 and TRBJ2-1, with TRBD2 matching 8 bases. This CDR3 spans 13 amino acids. Germline V gene lookup returns CDR1 SGHTA and CDR2 FQGNSA. V gave up 10 bases and J gave up 4 bases; unmatched junction bases: 6. This CDR3 reads CAIPGTRYNEQFF. DNA for the CDR3: TGTGCCATCCCCGGGACTAGATACAATGAGCAGTTCTTC.

The chain employs TRBV19 and TRBJ2-1; 11 nucleotides align to TRBD2. Looked up from germline, CDR1 is LNHDA and CDR2 is SQIVND (reference sequence). J gave up 7 bases and V 2 bases, and 4 bases lay outside the gene matches. CDR3 length: 15 amino acids. The CDR3, as DNA: TGTGCCAGTAGTATAACTAGCGGGAGAGGGAATGAGCAGTTCTTC. Amino acids: CASSITSGRGNEQFF.

This rearrangement joins TRBV7-9 to TRBJ2-1, with TRBD2 matching over 10 bases. This CDR3 is built from 15 residues. With V trimmed by 5 bases and J by 6 bases, 7 bases remained unmatched. Germline V gene lookup returns CDR1 SEHNR and CDR2 FQNEAQ (reference sequence). The CDR3 bases are TGTGCCAGCAGCCCCGGGACTAGCGAAGCCAATGAGCAGTTCTTC. Protein: CASSPGTSEANEQFF.